These 6 T cell receptor beta chains share one sample of origin, sequenced in a study of cytomegalovirus exposure and HLA in healthy donors. In the PCR, 60 Vbeta and 13 Jbeta primers were used. Sequenced by immunoSEQ multiplex PCR; TCRdb stores in-frame clones only, minus some. The sample has some 100,000 clones; about 68% are singletons. The sequenced sample was PBMCs. These receptors were taken from a male donor in good health and CMV-seropositive.

The chain links TRBV19 to TRBJ2-7; 7 nucleotides align to TRBD2. Germline V gene sequence: CDR1 LNHDA, CDR2 SQIVND (reference sequence). The CDR3 has 16 amino acids. Trimming removed 5 bases from V and 0 bases from J; junction bases left unmatched: 10. CDR3 DNA: TGTGCCAGTAGTCCCTCAGCGGGACTGAGCTCCTACGAGCAGTACTTC. Its translation: CASSPSAGLSSYEQYF.

The chain joins TRBV4-1 to TRBJ1-1; D is undetermined. Germline V gene data show CDR1 as MGHRA and CDR2 as YSYEKL. The CDR3 is 12 residues long. V lost 6 bases to trimming and J lost 1 base, with 6 bases between them. The CDR3 sequence is CASRRGNTEAFF. CDR3 nucleotides: TGCGCCAGCAGACGGGGGAACACTGAAGCTTTCTTT.

This chain uses TRBV30 with TRBJ2-7, with a weak D call TRBD1 (6 bases). CDR1 and CDR2 from the germline V gene are GTSNPN and SVGIG (reference sequence). V lost 5 bases and J 0 bases, leaving 17 bases between the germline ends. The CDR3 consists of 15 residues. This CDR3 reads CAWRTGYDSSYEQYF. The CDR3 DNA reads as TGTGCCTGGCGTACAGGGTACGATAGCTCCTACGAGCAGTACTTC.

The chain links TRBV2 to TRBJ2-1; 9 bases map to TRBD1. CDR3 size: 15 residues. CDR1 and CDR2 from the germline V gene are SNHLY and FYNNEI. With V trimmed by 6 bases and J by 3 bases, 6 bases remained unmatched. CDR3: CASSYMGQGYNEQFF. CDR3 nucleotide sequence: TGTGCCAGCAGCTACATGGGACAGGGCTACAATGAGCAGTTCTTC.

The chain combines TRBV6-5 with TRBJ1-1, with 7 bases that match TRBD1. The germline CDR1 and CDR2 sequences are MNHEY and SVGAGI. The CDR3 sequence is 14 residues long. With 5 bases clipped from V and 13 bases from J, the junction kept 16 bases outside the gene matches. The DNA of the CDR3 is TGTGCCAGCAGTCCCCCGACAGGGAATACGGTCCTTTTCTTT. This codes for CASSPPTGNTVLFF.

The chain uses TRBV30 and TRBJ1-3, with a weak D call TRBD1 (5 bases). V was pared by 1 base and J by 8 bases, with 18 bases between. CDR3 length equals 15 residues. Germline V CDR1 and CDR2: GTSNPN, SVGIG (reference sequence). This CDR3 is CAWSADQGGIDTIYF. CDR3 bases: TGTGCCTGGAGTGCCGACCAGGGTGGGATAGACACCATATATTTT.